Listed below are T cell receptor beta chains from one sample, sequenced in a study of cytomegalovirus exposure and HLA in healthy donors. Generated by immunoSEQ multiplex PCR, the TCRdb table keeps only in-frame clones and is missing some. Of fewer than 200,000 clones listed, more than 65% are singletons. The sequenced material came from PBMCs. Source of these receptors: a man aged 25 to 40 in good health and CMV-seronegative. Each CDR3 is given with its conserved first and last residue. D genes are given only for firm matches. Clone size is not always given. Where it is, it says once, few, many or a class for expanded clones.

d_call	j_call	v_call	clone_size	cdr3_aa	cdr3_nt
TRBD1	TRBJ1-1	TRBV18	NA	CASSQGTGYTEAFF	TGTGCCAGCTCACAGGGGACAGGGTACACTGAAGCTTTCTTT
NA	TRBJ1-2	TRBV11-2	NA	CASSRNAGVRQSLNYGYTF	TGTGCCAGCAGCCGCAACGCGGGGGTGCGTCAGAGTCTTAACTATGGCTACACCTTC
NA	TRBJ1-6	TRBV5-6	few	CASSAGVGSPLHF	TGTGCCAGCAGTGCGGGGGTGGGTTCACCCCTCCACTTT
NA	TRBJ1-1	TRBV28	NA	CASSPRGSNTEAFF	TGTGCCAGCAGTCCACGGGGATCAAACACTGAAGCTTTCTTT
TRBD2	TRBJ2-7	TRBV4-1	NA	CASSHHPRGAGVSYEQYF	TGCGCCAGCAGCCATCACCCCCGTGGAGCGGGAGTCTCCTACGAGCAGTACTTC
NA	TRBJ1-1	TRBV10-2	NA	CARSGGEGGDTEAFF	TGCGCCAGAAGTGGGGGGGAGGGCGGGGACACTGAAGCTTTCTTT
NA	TRBJ2-7	TRBV6-5	NA	CASSSDSSYEQYF	TGTGCCAGCAGTTCGGACAGCTCCTACGAGCAGTACTTC
NA	TRBJ2-7	TRBV5-6	NA	CASSSGDSKQYF	TGTGCCAGCAGCTCGGGTGATTCCAAGCAGTACTTC
TRBD1	TRBJ2-7	TRBV2	NA	CASRATGTGTYEQYF	TGTGCCAGCAGAGCGACCGGGACAGGGACCTACGAGCAGTACTTC
TRBD1	TRBJ2-7	TRBV30	NA	CAWSLDRGQDEQYF	TGTGCCTGGAGTCTTGACAGGGGTCAGGACGAGCAGTACTTC
TRBD1	TRBJ1-2	TRBV30	NA	CAWTQVEGARGYTF	TGTGCCTGGACCCAGGTTGAGGGGGCCCGTGGCTACACCTTC
NA	TRBJ2-5	TRBV30	NA	CAWSVLWGTQETQYF	TGTGCCTGGAGTGTACTGTGGGGCACCCAAGAGACCCAGTACTTC
TRBD1	TRBJ1-2	TRBV27	NA	CASSRRDREFANYGYTF	TGTGCCAGCAGCCGCCGGGACAGGGAGTTTGCTAACTATGGCTACACCTTC
NA	TRBJ1-6	TRBV2	NA	CASTGYAFNSPLHF	TGTGCCAGCACGGGGTACGCCTTTAATTCACCCCTCCACTTT
TRBD1	TRBJ2-7	TRBV18	few	CASSQQGVVYEQYF	TGTGCCAGCTCACAACAGGGGGTCGTCTACGAGCAGTACTTC
TRBD1	TRBJ2-7	TRBV30	NA	CAWSAPGQGTPYEQYF	TGTGCCTGGAGTGCACCGGGACAGGGGACCCCCTACGAGCAGTACTTC
NA	TRBJ1-5	TRBV30	NA	CAWSVLNSNQPQHF	TGTGCCTGGAGTGTACTCAATAGCAATCAGCCCCAGCATTTT
TRBD2	TRBJ2-7	TRBV28	NA	CASSGGSGSSDEQYF	TGTGCCAGCAGTGGGGGGAGCGGGAGTAGCGACGAGCAGTACTTC
NA	TRBJ2-5	TRBV30	NA	CAWTRLQETQYF	TGTGCCTGGACGAGGTTACAAGAGACCCAGTACTTC
NA	TRBJ2-2	TRBV11-2	NA	CASSLEAGGELFF	TGTGCCAGCAGCTTAGAAGCGGGCGGGGAGCTGTTTTTT
NA	TRBJ1-4	TRBV6-6	NA	CASIPAGKTGEKLFF	TGTGCCAGCATTCCAGCCGGGAAAACGGGTGAAAAACTGTTTTTT
NA	TRBJ1-3	TRBV7-2	NA	CASRLTGGPSGNTIYF	TGTGCCAGCAGGCTAACCGGGGGGCCCTCTGGAAACACCATATATTTT
NA	TRBJ2-7	TRBV11-2	NA	CASSAQQYEQYF	TGTGCCAGCAGCGCACAGCAATACGAGCAGTACTTC
NA	TRBJ1-4	TRBV15	once	CATSREPVVEKLFF	TGTGCCACCAGCAGAGAACCTGTAGTTGAAAAACTGTTTTTT
TRBD1	TRBJ2-7	TRBV14	NA	CASNLQGTYEQYF	TGTGCCAGCAACCTACAGGGGACCTACGAGCAGTACTTC
NA	TRBJ2-5	TRBV15	NA	CATSRRAGETQYF	TGTGCCACCAGCAGAAGGGCGGGGGAGACCCAGTACTTC
NA	TRBJ2-7	TRBV7-8	NA	CASSTRDSYYEQYF	TGTGCCAGCAGCACGCGGGACAGCTACTACGAGCAGTACTTC
TRBD1	TRBJ2-7	TRBV5-8	NA	CASSRETGGGYEQYF	TGTGCCAGCAGCCGAGAGACAGGGGGAGGATACGAGCAGTACTTC
NA	TRBJ2-7	TRBV7-2	NA	CASSPRQRTYEQYF	TGTGCCAGCAGCCCAAGACAGAGAACCTACGAGCAGTACTTC
TRBD1	TRBJ2-6	TRBV9	NA	CASGLTGATGANVLTF	TGTGCCAGCGGGTTGACAGGGGCTACTGGGGCCAACGTCCTGACTTTC
TRBD1	TRBJ1-4	TRBV5-4	NA	CASTRTGKGGGGNEKLFF	TGTGCCAGCACTCGGACAGGGAAAGGCGGGGGGGGTAATGAAAAACTGTTTTTT
NA	TRBJ2-7	TRBV10-3	NA	CAISDSGIHEQYF	TGTGCCATCAGTGATTCGGGTATCCACGAGCAGTACTTC
NA	TRBJ1-6	TRBV28	NA	CASSLPEGIASPLHF	TGTGCCAGCAGTCTCCCCGAGGGAATCGCCTCACCCCTCCACTTT
TRBD1	TRBJ2-7	TRBV11-3	NA	CASSSRTGEQYF	TGTGCCAGCAGCTCTAGGACAGGGGAGCAGTACTTC
TRBD1	TRBJ1-1	TRBV4-1	NA	CASSLSLQGIYTEAFF	TGCGCCAGCAGCCTATCACTACAGGGGATATACACTGAAGCTTTCTTT
TRBD1	TRBJ1-2	TRBV6-5	NA	CASTLRGTGIYGYTF	TGTGCCAGCACCCTAAGGGGGACAGGGATCTACGGCTACACCTTC
NA	TRBJ2-7	TRBV21-1	NA	CASRSYEQYF	TGTGCCAGCAGGAGCTACGAGCAGTACTTC
NA	TRBJ2-5	TRBV28	NA	CASSGTLETQYF	TGTGCCAGCAGTGGGACACTCGAGACCCAGTACTTC
TRBD1	TRBJ1-2	TRBV6-5	once	CASSYLGQGGSYGYTF	TGTGCCAGCAGTTACTTAGGACAGGGGGGTAGCTATGGCTACACCTTC
TRBD1	TRBJ1-3	TRBV18	NA	CASSGSTGAGNTIYF	TGTGCCAGCTCCGGGTCGACAGGGGCTGGAAACACCATATATTTT
NA	TRBJ1-5	TRBV2	once	CASNGGLKDQPQHF	TGTGCCAGCAACGGGGGACTGAAAGATCAGCCCCAGCATTTT
TRBD1	TRBJ2-6	TRBV7-2	NA	CAAGGEGAGANVLTF	TGTGCCGCAGGGGGAGAGGGTGCTGGGGCCAACGTCCTGACTTTC
TRBD1	TRBJ2-7	TRBV5-6	NA	CASSPTGQGDHEQYF	TGTGCCAGCAGCCCTACGGGACAGGGAGATCACGAGCAGTACTTC
TRBD1	TRBJ1-4	TRBV6-5	NA	CASSVTGATNEKLFF	TGTGCCAGCTCCGTCACAGGGGCAACTAATGAAAAACTGTTTTTT
TRBD2	TRBJ2-5	TRBV18	NA	CASSPPSLAGQETQYF	TGTGCCAGCTCACCACCGTCGCTAGCGGGGCAAGAGACCCAGTACTTC
TRBD1	TRBJ1-4	TRBV30	NA	CACSKDRGLNEKLFF	TGTGCCTGCTCAAAAGACAGGGGGTTAAATGAAAAACTGTTTTTT
TRBD1	TRBJ2-7	TRBV5-1	NA	CASSLTPDRFTYEQYF	TGCGCCAGCAGCTTGACCCCGGACAGGTTTACCTACGAGCAGTACTTC
TRBD1	TRBJ2-7	TRBV5-1	few	CASRTGQGGSYEQYF	TGCGCCAGCAGAACCGGACAGGGGGGCTCCTACGAGCAGTACTTC
TRBD1	TRBJ2-7	TRBV27	few	CASSPAGTGSHEQYF	TGTGCCAGCAGTCCAGCCGGGACAGGCTCTCACGAGCAGTACTTC
NA	TRBJ1-4	TRBV4-1	NA	CASSQPGAPNEKLFF	TGCGCCAGCAGCCAGCCAGGGGCGCCTAATGAAAAACTGTTTTTT